This entry features one TCR beta chain sequence. CDR3 length: 16 residues. Germline V lookup: CDR1 SGHDT, CDR2 YYEEEE. With 1 base clipped from V and 4 bases from J, the junction kept 2 bases outside the gene matches. These data originate in a study of T cell changes during pregnancy in multiple sclerosis. Data came from immunoSEQ multiplex PCR; TCRdb stores just in-frame clones and leaves some out. Seen here are 60,000 to 75,000 clones, more than 85% observed once, and the top ten hold about 0.9%. The J gene is TRBJ2-1, the V gene TRBV5-6; 13 nucleotides match TRBD2. The sequence was collected from a female donor with multiple sclerosis, enrolled in a pregnancy study. Source: peripheral blood, taken before pregnancy. The CDR3 DNA sequence: TGTGCCAGCAGCTTGACTAGCGGGGGGGTTTACAATGAGCAGTTCTTC. This codes for CASSLTSGGVYNEQFF.